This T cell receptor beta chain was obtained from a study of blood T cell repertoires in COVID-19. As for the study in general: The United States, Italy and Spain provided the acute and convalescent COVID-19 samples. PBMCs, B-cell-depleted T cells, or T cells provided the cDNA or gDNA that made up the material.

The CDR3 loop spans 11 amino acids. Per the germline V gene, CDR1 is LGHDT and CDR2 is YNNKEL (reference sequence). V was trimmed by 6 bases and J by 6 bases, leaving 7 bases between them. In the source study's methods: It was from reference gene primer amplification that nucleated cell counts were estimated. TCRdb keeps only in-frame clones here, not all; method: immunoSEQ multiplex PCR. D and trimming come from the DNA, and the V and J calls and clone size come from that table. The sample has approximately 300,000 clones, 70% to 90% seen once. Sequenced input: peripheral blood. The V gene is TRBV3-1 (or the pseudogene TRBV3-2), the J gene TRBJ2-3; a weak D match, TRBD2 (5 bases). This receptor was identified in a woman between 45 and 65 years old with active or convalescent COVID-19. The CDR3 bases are TGTGCCAGCAGATTAGCGGATACGCAGTATTTT. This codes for CASRLADTQYF.